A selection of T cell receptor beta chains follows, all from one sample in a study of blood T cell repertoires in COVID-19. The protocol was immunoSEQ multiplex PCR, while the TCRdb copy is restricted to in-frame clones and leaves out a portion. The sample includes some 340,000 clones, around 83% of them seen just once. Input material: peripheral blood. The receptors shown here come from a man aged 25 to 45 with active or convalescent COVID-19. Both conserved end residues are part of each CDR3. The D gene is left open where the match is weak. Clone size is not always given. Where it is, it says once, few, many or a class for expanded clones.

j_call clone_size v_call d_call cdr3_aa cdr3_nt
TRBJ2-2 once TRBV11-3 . CASSPILTPNTGELFF TGTGCCAGCAGCCCAATCCTAACCCCGAACACCGGGGAGCTGTTTTTT
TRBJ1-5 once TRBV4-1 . CASSRLRGNQPQHF TGCGCCAGCAGCCGGCTACGGGGAAATCAGCCCCAGCATTTT
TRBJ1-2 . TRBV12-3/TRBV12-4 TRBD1 CASSPDRGPGYTF TGTGCCAGCAGCCCGGACAGGGGGCCTGGCTACACCTTC
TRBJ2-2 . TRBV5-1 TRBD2 CASRIGTSGGRELFF TGCGCCAGCAGAATCGGGACTAGCGGGGGTAGGGAGCTGTTTTTT
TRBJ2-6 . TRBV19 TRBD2 CASSRLAGASGANVLTF TGTGCCAGTAGTAGACTAGCGGGGGCCTCTGGGGCCAACGTCCTGACTTTC
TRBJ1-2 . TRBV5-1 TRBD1 CASSRGTGVAYGYTF TGCGCCAGCAGCCGGGGGACAGGGGTTGCCTATGGCTACACCTTC
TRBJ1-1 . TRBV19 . CASSIDSLNTEAFF TGTGCCAGTAGTATTGACAGCTTGAACACTGAAGCTTTCTTT
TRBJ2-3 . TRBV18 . CASSPSSDTQYF TGTGCCAGCTCACCATCGTCGGATACGCAGTATTTT
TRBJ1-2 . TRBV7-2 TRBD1 CASSSSQRTGDRGYTF TGTGCCAGCAGCTCCTCCCAACGGACAGGGGACCGTGGCTACACCTTC
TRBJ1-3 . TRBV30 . CAWRASGTIYF TGTGCCTGGAGAGCCTCGGGCACCATATATTTT
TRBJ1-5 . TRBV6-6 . CASSLTERQPQHF TGTGCCAGCAGCCTTACGGAGCGGCAGCCCCAGCATTTT
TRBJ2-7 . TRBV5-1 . CASSLGRVGLEQYF TGCGCCAGCAGCTTGGGTCGGGTAGGTCTCGAGCAGTACTTC
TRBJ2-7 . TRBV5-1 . CASSLAKGNSYEQYF TGCGCCAGCAGCTTGGCCAAGGGGAACTCCTACGAGCAGTACTTC
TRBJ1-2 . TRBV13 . CASSPRARTYGYTF TGTGCCAGCAGTCCGCGGGCCCGAACGTATGGCTACACCTTC
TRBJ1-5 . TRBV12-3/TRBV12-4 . CASSLGGKPQHF TGTGCCAGCAGTTTGGGAGGGAAGCCCCAGCATTTT
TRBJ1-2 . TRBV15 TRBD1 CATSRDSAGGYGYTF TGTGCCACCAGCAGAGATTCGGCAGGGGGCTATGGCTACACCTTC
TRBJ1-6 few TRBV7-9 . CASSLVDKPNSPLHF TGTGCCAGCAGCTTAGTGGACAAGCCCAATTCACCCCTCCACTTT
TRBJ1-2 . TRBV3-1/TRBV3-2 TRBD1 CASSHKTGTVSYGYTF TGTGCCAGCAGCCACAAAACCGGGACAGTGAGTTATGGCTACACCTTC
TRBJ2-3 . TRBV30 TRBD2 CAWSSKLAGVRDTQYF TGTGCCTGGAGTAGCAAACTAGCGGGAGTCAGGGATACGCAGTATTTT
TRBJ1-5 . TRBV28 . CASSLLADSNQPQHF TGTGCCAGCAGTTTATTGGCGGATAGCAATCAGCCCCAGCATTTT
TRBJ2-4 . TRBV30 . CAWADLNIQYF TGTGCCTGGGCCGACTTGAACATTCAGTACTTC
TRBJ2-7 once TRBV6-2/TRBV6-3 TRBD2 CASSLLAGAYEQYF TGTGCCAGCAGTTTACTAGCGGGAGCCTACGAGCAGTACTTC
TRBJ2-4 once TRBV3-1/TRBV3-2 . CASSQGALAKNIQYF TGTGCCAGCAGCCAAGGGGCTCTAGCCAAAAACATTCAGTACTTC
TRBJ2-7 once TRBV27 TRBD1 CASSLSPTGYSYEQYF TGTGCCAGCAGTTTATCCCCGACAGGGTACTCCTACGAGCAGTACTTC
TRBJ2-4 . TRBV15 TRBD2 CATSQRDFIQYF TGTGCCACCAGCCAGCGGGATTTCATTCAGTACTTC
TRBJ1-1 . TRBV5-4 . CASSLGHWGNTEAFF TGTGCCAGCAGCCTGGGACATTGGGGCAACACTGAAGCTTTCTTT